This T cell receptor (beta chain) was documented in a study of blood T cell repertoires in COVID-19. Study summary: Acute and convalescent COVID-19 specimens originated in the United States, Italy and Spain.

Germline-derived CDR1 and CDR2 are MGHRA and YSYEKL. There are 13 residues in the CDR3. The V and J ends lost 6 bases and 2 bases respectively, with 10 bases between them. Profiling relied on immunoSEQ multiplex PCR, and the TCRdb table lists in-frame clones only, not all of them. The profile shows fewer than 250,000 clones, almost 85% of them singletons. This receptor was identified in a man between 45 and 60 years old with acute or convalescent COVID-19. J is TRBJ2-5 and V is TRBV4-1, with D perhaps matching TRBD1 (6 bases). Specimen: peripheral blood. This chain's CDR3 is CASSRQAQETQYF. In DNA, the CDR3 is TGCGCCAGCAGTCGACAGGCTCAAGAGACCCAGTACTTC.